Below are 7 T cell receptor beta chains sequenced from a single sample in a study of blood T cell repertoires in COVID-19. TCRdb keeps only in-frame clones here, not all; method: immunoSEQ multiplex PCR. There are about 100,000 clones in the sample; about four fifths occur only once, and 4.3% lies in the top ten. Material: peripheral blood. Receptors were obtained from a man between 65 and 85 years old with acute or convalescent COVID-19.

The V gene is TRBV6-2 or TRBV6-3, the J gene TRBJ2-4; 11 bases are a match to TRBD2. The CDR3 totals 18 residues. Unmatched junction bases numbered 11, after V lost 5 bases and J lost 2 bases. Germline lookup yields CDR1 MNHEY and CDR2 SVGEGT. CDR3 sequence reads: CASSRPPLAGGTKNIQYF. The CDR3, as DNA: TGTGCCAGCAGTCGCCCCCCTCTAGCGGGGGGAACCAAAAACATTCAGTACTTC.

This chain connects TRBV7-9 to TRBJ2-7; 9 bases align to TRBD1. V was clipped by 4 bases and J by 5 bases; unmatched bases: 3. Germline CDR1 and CDR2: SEHNR and FQNEAQ (reference sequence). CDR3 length equals 13 residues. As DNA, the CDR3 is TGTGCCAGCAGCTCCGGGACAGGGAACGAGCAGTACTTC. Amino acids: CASSSGTGNEQYF.

This clone has a single count. This chain connects TRBV10-3 to TRBJ1-1, with TRBD1 identical over 9 bases. The V gene end was trimmed by 6 bases and the J gene end by 7 bases; junction bases not matched to a gene: 9. The length of the CDR3 is 14 residues. Germline loops: CDR1 ENHRY, CDR2 SYGVKD. The CDR3 loop reads CAISTGTGFGEAFF. Written as DNA, the CDR3 is TGTGCCATCAGCACCGGGACAGGGTTCGGTGAAGCTTTCTTT.

This clone was observed a handful of times. This rearrangement joins TRBV7-2 to TRBJ2-1, with 7 bases identical to TRBD2. Germline V gives CDR1 SGHTA, CDR2 FQGNSA. Trimming at V came to 4 bases and at J to 3 bases, leaving 6 bases not matched to a gene. The CDR3 sequence is 15 residues long. Here the CDR3 DNA reads TGTGCCAGCAGCTCTGAGGGGAGGGGCTACAATGAGCAGTTCTTC. This translates into CASSSEGRGYNEQFF.

The genes are TRBV6-5 and TRBJ1-2; 10 bases are shared with TRBD1. The trim removed 0 bases at V and 2 bases at J, leaving 3 bases unmatched. This CDR3 has 16 amino acids. Germline V gene lookup returns CDR1 MNHEY and CDR2 SVGAGI. The CDR3 bases are TGTGCCAGCAGTTACTCTAGGGGACAGGGGAACTATGGCTACACCTTC. Residues: CASSYSRGQGNYGYTF.

This chain uses TRBV2 with TRBJ1-6; TRBD1 aligns across 11 bases. The CDR3 contains 14 residues. CDR1 and CDR2 (germline): SNHLY, FYNNEI. V shed 7 bases and J 6 bases; nucleotides not matched to a gene: 2. The CDR3 region has the DNA TGTGCCAGCACGGGGACAGGGGGTAATTCACCCCTCCACTTT. Translating gives CASTGTGGNSPLHF.

This clone was observed a single time. The chain couples TRBV27 to TRBJ1-1; TRBD1 might be the D (6 bases). The CDR3 totals 13 residues. In germline, CDR1 is MNHEY, CDR2 SMNVEV (reference sequence). The V end lost 3 bases, the J end lost 5 bases, and 10 bases lay between the germline ends. The CDR3 nucleotides are TGTGCCAGCAGTTTTGCAGGGGAGACTGAAGCTTTCTTT. Translating gives CASSFAGETEAFF.